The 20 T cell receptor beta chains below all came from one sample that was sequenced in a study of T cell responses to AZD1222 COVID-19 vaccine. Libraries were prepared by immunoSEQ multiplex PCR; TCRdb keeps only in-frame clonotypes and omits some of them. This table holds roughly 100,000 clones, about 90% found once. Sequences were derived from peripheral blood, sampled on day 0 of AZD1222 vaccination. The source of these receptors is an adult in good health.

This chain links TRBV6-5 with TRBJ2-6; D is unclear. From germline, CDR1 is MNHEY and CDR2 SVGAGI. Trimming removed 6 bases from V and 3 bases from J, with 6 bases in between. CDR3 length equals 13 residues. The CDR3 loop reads CASRGVGANVLTF. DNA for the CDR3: TGTGCCAGCAGGGGTGTTGGGGCCAACGTCCTGACTTTC.

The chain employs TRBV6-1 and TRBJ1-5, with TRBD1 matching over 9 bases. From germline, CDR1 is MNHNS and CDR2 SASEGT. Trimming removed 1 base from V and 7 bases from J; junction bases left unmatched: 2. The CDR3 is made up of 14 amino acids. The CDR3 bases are TGTGCCAGCAGTGAAGACAGGGGGCCGCAGCCCCAGCATTTT. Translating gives CASSEDRGPQPQHF.

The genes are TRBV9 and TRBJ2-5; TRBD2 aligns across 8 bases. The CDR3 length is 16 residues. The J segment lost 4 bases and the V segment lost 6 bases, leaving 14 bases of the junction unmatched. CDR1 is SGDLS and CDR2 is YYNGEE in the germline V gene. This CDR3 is CASTADSGGPGETQYF. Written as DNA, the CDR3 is TGTGCCAGCACCGCCGACAGCGGGGGCCCCGGAGAGACCCAGTACTTC.

DNA for the CDR3: TGTGCCAGCAGTCGCTCGACCGGGACTAGCGGCCTTACGCAGTATTTT. It encodes CASSRSTGTSGLTQYF. The chain uses TRBV6-2 or TRBV6-3 and TRBJ2-3, with 11 bases matching TRBD2. The CDR3 is 16 amino acids. The germline gives CDR1 MNHEY, CDR2 SVGEGT. Unmatched junction bases numbered 12, after V lost 5 bases and J lost 8 bases.

CDR3 nucleotide sequence: TGTGCCAGCAGCTTTAGCGGGGGGTTCGCAGATACGCAGTATTTT. Amino acid sequence: CASSFSGGFADTQYF. The chain recombines TRBV7-2 with TRBJ2-3; 10 nucleotides line up with TRBD2. The CDR3 runs 15 residues. V lost 3 bases to trimming and J lost 4 bases; unmatched junction nucleotides: 4. Looked up from germline, CDR1 is SGHTA and CDR2 is FQGNSA.

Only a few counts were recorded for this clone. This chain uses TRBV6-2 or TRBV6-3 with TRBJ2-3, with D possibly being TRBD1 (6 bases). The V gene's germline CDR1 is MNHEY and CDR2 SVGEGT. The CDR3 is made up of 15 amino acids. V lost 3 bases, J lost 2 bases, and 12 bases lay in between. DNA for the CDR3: TGTGCCAGCAGTTATTTGGACAGACCCACAGATACGCAGTATTTT. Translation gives CASSYLDRPTDTQYF.

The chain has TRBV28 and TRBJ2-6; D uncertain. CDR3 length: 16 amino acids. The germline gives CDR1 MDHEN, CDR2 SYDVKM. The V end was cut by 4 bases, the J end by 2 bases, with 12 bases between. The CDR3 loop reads CASSSGAPTGANVLTF. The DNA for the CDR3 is TGTGCCAGCAGTTCCGGTGCCCCAACTGGGGCCAACGTCCTGACTTTC.

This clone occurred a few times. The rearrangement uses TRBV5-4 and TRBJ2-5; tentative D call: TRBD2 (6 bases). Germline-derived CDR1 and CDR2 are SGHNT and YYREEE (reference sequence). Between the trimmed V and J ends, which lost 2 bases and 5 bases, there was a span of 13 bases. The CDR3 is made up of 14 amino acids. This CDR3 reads CASSFWGVWETQYF. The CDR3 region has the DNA TGTGCCAGCAGCTTTTGGGGGGTTTGGGAGACCCAGTACTTC.

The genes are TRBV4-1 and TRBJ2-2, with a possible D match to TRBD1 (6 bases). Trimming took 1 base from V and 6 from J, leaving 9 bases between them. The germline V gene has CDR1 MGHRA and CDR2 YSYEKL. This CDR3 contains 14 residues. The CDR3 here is CASSQGWGPGELFF. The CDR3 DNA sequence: TGCGCCAGCAGCCAAGGATGGGGGCCCGGGGAGCTGTTTTTT.

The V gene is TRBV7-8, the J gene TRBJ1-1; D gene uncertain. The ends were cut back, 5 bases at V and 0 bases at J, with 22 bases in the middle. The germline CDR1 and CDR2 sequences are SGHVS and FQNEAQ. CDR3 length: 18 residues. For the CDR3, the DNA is TGTGCCAGCAGCCCGTGGCCCTCGGACGGAGGCATGAACACTGAAGCTTTCTTT. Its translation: CASSPWPSDGGMNTEAFF. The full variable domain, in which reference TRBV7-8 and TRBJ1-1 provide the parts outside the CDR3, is GAGVSQSPRYKVAKRGQDVALRCDPISGHVSLFWYQQALGQGPEFLTYFQNEAQLDKSGLPSDRFFAERPEGSVSTLKIQRTQQEDSAVYLCASSPWPSDGGMNTEAFFGQGTRLTVV.

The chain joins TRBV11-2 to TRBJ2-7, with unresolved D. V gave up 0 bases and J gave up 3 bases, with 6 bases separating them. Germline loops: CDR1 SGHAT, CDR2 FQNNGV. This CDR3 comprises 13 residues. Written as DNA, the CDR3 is TGTGCCAGCAGCTTAGATCGCAGCTACGAGCAGTACTTC. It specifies CASSLDRSYEQYF.

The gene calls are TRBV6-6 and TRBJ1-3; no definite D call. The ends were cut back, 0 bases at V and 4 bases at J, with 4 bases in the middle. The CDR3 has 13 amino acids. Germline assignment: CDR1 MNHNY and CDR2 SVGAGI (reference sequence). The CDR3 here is CASSYSRGNTIYF. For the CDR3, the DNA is TGTGCCAGCAGTTACTCCAGGGGAAACACCATATATTTT.

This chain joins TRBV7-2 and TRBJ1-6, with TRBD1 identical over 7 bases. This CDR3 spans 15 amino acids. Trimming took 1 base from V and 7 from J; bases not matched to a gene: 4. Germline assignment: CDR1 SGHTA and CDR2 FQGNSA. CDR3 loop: CASSLDSGGNSPLHF. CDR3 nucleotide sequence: TGTGCCAGCAGCTTAGACTCAGGGGGAAATTCACCCCTCCACTTT.

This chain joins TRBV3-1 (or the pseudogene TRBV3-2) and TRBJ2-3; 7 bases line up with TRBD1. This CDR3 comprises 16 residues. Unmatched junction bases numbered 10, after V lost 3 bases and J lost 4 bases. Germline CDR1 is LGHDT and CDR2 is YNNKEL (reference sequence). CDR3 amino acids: CASSQHSGDRPDTQYF. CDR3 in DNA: TGTGCCAGCAGCCAGCACAGTGGGGACAGACCAGATACGCAGTATTTT.

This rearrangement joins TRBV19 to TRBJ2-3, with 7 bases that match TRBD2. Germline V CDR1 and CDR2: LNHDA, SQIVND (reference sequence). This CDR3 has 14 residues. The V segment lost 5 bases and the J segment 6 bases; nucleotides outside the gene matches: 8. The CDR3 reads CASSLGGEYDTQYF. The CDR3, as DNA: TGTGCCAGTAGTCTTGGGGGGGAGTACGATACGCAGTATTTT.

CDR3 protein: CASSSQGRGPTGELFF. CDR3 DNA: TGTGCCAGCAGCTCGCAGGGTCGCGGGCCAACCGGGGAGCTGTTTTTT. V and J are TRBV7-9 and TRBJ2-2; D is perhaps TRBD1 or TRBD2 (5 bases each). The length of the CDR3 is 16 residues. With 4 bases removed from V and 5 bases from J, the gap between germline ends came to 17 bases. Germline CDR1 reads SEHNR; CDR2 reads FQNEAQ (reference sequence).

CDR3 DNA: TGTGCCATCTCCCGGGAATGGGACACCGGGGAGCTGTTTTTT. This sequence encodes CAISREWDTGELFF. The chain uses TRBV2 and TRBJ2-2, with D perhaps TRBD2 (5 bases). The germline V and J ends were trimmed by 10 bases and 3 bases, with 15 bases remaining between them. The germline V gene has CDR1 SNHLY and CDR2 FYNNEI. This CDR3 region has 14 residues.

The CDR3: CASSQGPYPNYGYTF. Written as DNA, the CDR3 is TGTGCCAGCAGCCAGGGCCCTTACCCTAACTATGGCTACACCTTC. This sequence joins TRBV5-6 and TRBJ1-2; weak D call: TRBD1 (5 bases). This CDR3 contains 15 residues. The V gene's germline CDR1 is SGHDT and CDR2 YYEEEE. V lost 4 bases and J 0 bases, leaving 13 bases between the germline ends.

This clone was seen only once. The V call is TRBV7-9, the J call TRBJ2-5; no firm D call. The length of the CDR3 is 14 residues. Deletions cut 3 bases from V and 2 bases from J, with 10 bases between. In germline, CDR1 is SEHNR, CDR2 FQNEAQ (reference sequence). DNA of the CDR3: TGTGCCAGCAGCTTCTTTCGGTCGCAAGAGACCCAGTACTTC. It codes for CASSFFRSQETQYF.

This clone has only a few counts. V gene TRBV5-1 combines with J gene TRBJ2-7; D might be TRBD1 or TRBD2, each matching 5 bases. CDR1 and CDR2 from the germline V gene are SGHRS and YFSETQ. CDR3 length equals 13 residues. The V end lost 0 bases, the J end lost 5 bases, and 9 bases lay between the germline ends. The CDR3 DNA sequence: TGCGCCAGCAGCTTGGCCGGGGCAGACGAGCAGTACTTC. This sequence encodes CASSLAGADEQYF. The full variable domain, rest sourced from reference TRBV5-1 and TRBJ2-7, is KAGVTQTPRYLIKTRGQQVTLSCSPISGHRSVSWYQQTPGQGLQFLFEYFSETQRNKGNFPGRFSGRQFSNSRSEMNVSTLELGDSALYLCASSLAGADEQYFGPGTRLTVT.